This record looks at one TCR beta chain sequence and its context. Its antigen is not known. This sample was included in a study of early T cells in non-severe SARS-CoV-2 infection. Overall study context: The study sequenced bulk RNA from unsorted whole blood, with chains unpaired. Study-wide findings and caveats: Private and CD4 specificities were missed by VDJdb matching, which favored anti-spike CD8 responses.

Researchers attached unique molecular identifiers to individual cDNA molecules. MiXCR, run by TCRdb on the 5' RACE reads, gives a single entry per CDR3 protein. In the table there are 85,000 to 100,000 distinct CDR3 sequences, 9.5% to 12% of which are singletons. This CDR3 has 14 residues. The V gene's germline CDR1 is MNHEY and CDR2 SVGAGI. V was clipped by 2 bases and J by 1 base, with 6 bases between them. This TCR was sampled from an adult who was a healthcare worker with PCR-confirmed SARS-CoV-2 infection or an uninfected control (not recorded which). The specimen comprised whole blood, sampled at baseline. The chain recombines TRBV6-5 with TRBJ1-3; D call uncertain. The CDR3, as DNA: TGTGCCAGCAGTTACCGCGGTTCTGGAAACACCATATATTTT. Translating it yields CASSYRGSGNTIYF.